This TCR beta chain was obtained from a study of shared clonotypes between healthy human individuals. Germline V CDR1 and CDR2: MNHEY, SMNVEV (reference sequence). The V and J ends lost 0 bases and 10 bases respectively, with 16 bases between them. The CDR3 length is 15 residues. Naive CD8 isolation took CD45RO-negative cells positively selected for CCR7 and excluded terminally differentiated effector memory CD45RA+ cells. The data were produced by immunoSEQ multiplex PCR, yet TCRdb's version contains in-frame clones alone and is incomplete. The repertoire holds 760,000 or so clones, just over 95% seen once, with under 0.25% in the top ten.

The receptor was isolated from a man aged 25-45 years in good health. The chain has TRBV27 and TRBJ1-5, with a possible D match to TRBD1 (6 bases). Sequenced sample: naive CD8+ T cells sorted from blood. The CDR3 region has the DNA TGTGCCAGCAGTTTATCCCCGACGCACAGGGAACCCCAGCATTTT. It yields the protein CASSLSPTHREPQHF.